These T cell receptor beta chains were read from a single sample in a study of human T cells and chemical hapten exposure. TCRdb processed the RACE reads anew with MiXCR; each CDR3 protein has one entry. In the table there are about 60,000 distinct CDR3 sequences, 9% to 9.5% of which are singletons. Material: whole blood, obtained in connection with sensitization to the hapten diphenylcyclopropenone (DPC). The origin of the receptors is a woman aged 40 to 55 with alopecia areata. Some clones in this sample may be carry-over from other donors' samples. The CDR3 runs from the conserved cysteine through the conserved F or W. A D gene is named only where the DNA matches it firmly. Size values are once, few and many counts, or a class for expanded clones, and some rows have none.

NA | NA | TRBJ2-2 | 14 | TRBV12-3/TRBV12-4 | CAYTGRTNTGELFF | TGTGCCTACACGGGCAGGACGAACACCGGGGAGCTGTTTTTT
NA | NA | TRBJ2-5 | 13 | TRBV5-1 | CASSTPGEETQYF | TGCGCCAGCAGCACTCCTGGGGAAGAGACCCAGTACTTC
NA | NA | TRBJ2-3 | 12 | TRBV7-2 | CASSLNQGSQYF | TGTGCCAGCAGCTTAAACCAGGGATCGCAGTATTTT
NA | NA | TRBJ2-1 | 14 | TRBV14 | CASSQDLLHNEQFF | TGTGCCAGCAGCCAAGATCTACTACACAATGAGCAGTTCTTC
NA | many | TRBJ2-5 | 14 | TRBV29-1 | CSVVEAVYQETQYF | TGCAGCGTTGTTGAGGCCGTTTACCAAGAGACCCAGTACTTC
NA | NA | TRBJ1-1 | 13 | TRBV18 | CASLTSEITEAFF | TGTGCCAGCCTCACGAGTGAGATCACTGAAGCTTTCTTT
TRBD1 | few | TRBJ2-5 | 15 | TRBV7-8 | CASSPLGTGGETQYF | TGTGCCAGCAGTCCTCTAGGGACAGGGGGGGAGACCCAGTACTTC
NA | NA | TRBJ1-2 | 12 | TRBV9 | CASAHTGFSYTF | TGTGCCAGCGCACATACAGGGTTCAGCTACACCTTC
NA | few | TRBJ1-1 | 12 | TRBV29-1 | CSVEWPGLGAFF | TGCAGCGTTGAGTGGCCAGGGTTGGGAGCTTTCTTT
NA | NA | TRBJ2-2 | 12 | TRBV24-1 | CATVSNTGELFF | TGTGCCACCGTCTCGAACACCGGGGAGCTGTTTTTT
NA | many | TRBJ2-2 | 13 | TRBV12-3/TRBV12-4 | CASSLKGPGELFF | TGTGCCAGCAGTTTGAAGGGTCCCGGGGAGCTGTTTTTT
TRBD1 | many | TRBJ1-5 | 14 | TRBV12-3/TRBV12-4 | CASSRGQGRQPQHF | TGTGCCAGCAGCCGCGGACAGGGACGCCAGCCCCAGCATTTT
NA | NA | TRBJ2-5 | 15 | TRBV18 | CASSPLGSSQETQYF | TGTGCCAGCTCACCCTTGGGAAGCAGCCAAGAGACCCAGTACTTC
NA | few | TRBJ2-7 | 16 | TRBV2 | CASSEASRGDVYEQYF | TGTGCCAGCAGTGAAGCCAGTAGAGGAGACGTCTACGAGCAGTACTTC
TRBD2 | few | TRBJ2-1 | 16 | TRBV24-1 | CATSDYGGSSYNEQFF | TGTGCCACCAGTGATTACGGGGGGTCCTCCTACAATGAGCAGTTCTTC
NA | many | TRBJ2-5 | 16 | TRBV12-3/TRBV12-4 | CASSLASNRYQETQYF | TGTGCCAGCAGTTTAGCCTCCAACAGGTACCAAGAGACCCAGTACTTC
TRBD2 | many | TRBJ2-4 | 16 | TRBV3-1 | CASSHSREGAKNIQYF | TGTGCCAGCAGCCATTCCAGGGAGGGCGCCAAAAACATTCAGTACTTC
NA | many | TRBJ2-7 | 15 | TRBV20-1 | CSARGAEVNFPEQYF | TGCAGTGCCCGGGGGGCGGAGGTGAACTTTCCGGAGCAGTACTTC
TRBD2 | NA | TRBJ2-3 | 18 | TRBV4-2 | CASSQDILGTSGSHTQYF | TGTGCCAGCAGCCAAGATATACTTGGGACTAGCGGTTCCCATACGCAGTATTTT
NA | NA | TRBJ2-6 | 15 | TRBV9 | CASRGLGARANVLTF | TGTGCCAGCAGAGGTTTGGGGGCTAGGGCCAACGTCCTGACTTTC
NA | many | TRBJ1-1 | 14 | TRBV18 | CASSRSRENTEAFF | TGTGCCAGCTCACGCAGTAGGGAGAACACTGAAGCTTTCTTT
TRBD2 | many | TRBJ2-1 | 16 | TRBV6-1 | CASTTNVGLAFNEQFF | TGTGCCAGCACCACAAATGTCGGACTAGCGTTCAATGAGCAGTTCTTC
NA | few | TRBJ1-1 | 13 | TRBV2 | CASTTDENTEAFF | TGTGCCAGCACTACCGACGAGAACACTGAAGCTTTCTTT
NA | few | TRBJ2-1 | 12 | TRBV7-2 | CASSLNRREQFF | TGTGCCAGCAGCTTAAATCGGCGTGAGCAGTTCTTC
TRBD1 | many | TRBJ2-4 | 17 | TRBV3-1 | CASSQDAGGQGKNIQYF | TGTGCCAGCAGCCAAGATGCTGGAGGACAGGGTAAAAACATTCAGTACTTC
NA | many | TRBJ2-7 | 16 | TRBV20-1 | CSATISQGPPPYEQYF | TGCAGTGCTACCATTTCCCAAGGTCCCCCTCCCTACGAGCAGTACTTC
NA | NA | TRBJ2-3 | 13 | TRBV7-2 | CASSPTYTDTQYF | TGTGCCAGCAGCCCGACTTATACAGATACGCAGTATTTT
NA | few | TRBJ1-1 | 15 | TRBV10-3 | CAISEILGGGTEAFF | TGTGCCATCAGTGAAATTCTGGGGGGTGGGACTGAAGCTTTCTTT
TRBD1 | many | TRBJ1-1 | 16 | TRBV18 | CASSPQTGGANTEAFF | TGTGCCAGCTCACCACAGACAGGGGGGGCGAACACTGAAGCTTTCTTT
NA | many | TRBJ1-2 | 15 | TRBV4-3 | CASSQDLVEGYGYTF | TGCGCCAGCAGCCAAGATTTAGTGGAGGGATATGGCTACACCTTC
TRBD2 | many | TRBJ2-5 | 14 | TRBV29-1 | CSVVVGTSGETQYF | TGCAGCGTTGTTGTCGGGACTAGTGGAGAGACCCAGTACTTC
TRBD1 | many | TRBJ1-4 | 15 | TRBV19 | CASSTPGQGGEKLFF | TGTGCCAGTAGTACACCGGGACAGGGAGGAGAAAAACTGTTTTTT
TRBD1 | many | TRBJ1-1 | 14 | TRBV4-2 | CASSQARDRPEAFF | TGTGCCAGCAGCCAAGCCCGGGACAGGCCTGAAGCTTTCTTT
NA | many | TRBJ1-5 | 15 | TRBV12-3/TRBV12-4 | CASSFGSHSNQPQHF | TGTGCCAGCAGTTTCGGTTCCCATAGCAATCAGCCCCAGCATTTT
NA | NA | TRBJ1-5 | 14 | TRBV4-1 | CASSQESPRQPQHF | TGCGCCAGCAGCCAAGAAAGCCCCCGGCAGCCCCAGCATTTT
NA | NA | TRBJ1-4 | 15 | TRBV19 | CASSIQTGRGEKLFF | TGTGCCAGTAGTATCCAGACAGGCAGGGGCGAAAAACTGTTTTTT
TRBD1 | many | TRBJ1-5 | 16 | TRBV12-3/TRBV12-4 | CASSLTGTGGAQPQHF | TGTGCCAGCAGTTTAACCGGGACAGGGGGCGCTCAGCCCCAGCATTTT
TRBD1 | NA | TRBJ1-4 | 14 | TRBV28 | CASTPRQGFEKLFF | TGTGCCAGCACCCCAAGACAGGGATTTGAAAAACTGTTTTTT
TRBD1 | many | TRBJ2-7 | 11 | TRBV29-1 | CSVAGGYEQYF | TGCAGCGTGGCAGGGGGTTACGAGCAGTACTTC
TRBD1 | many | TRBJ1-1 | 15 | TRBV9 | CASSLGQERGTEAFF | TGTGCCAGCAGCCTGGGACAGGAGCGAGGCACTGAAGCTTTCTTT
NA | NA | TRBJ1-3 | 15 | TRBV6-1 | CASSSPRLSGNTIYF | TGTGCCAGCAGTTCCCCCCGCCTCTCTGGAAACACCATATATTTT
TRBD1 | many | TRBJ2-3 | 15 | TRBV7-9 | CASSPGQGLADTQYF | TGTGCCAGCAGCCCGGGACAGGGTCTGGCAGATACGCAGTATTTT
TRBD1 | few | TRBJ1-5 | 14 | TRBV30 | CAWSPGQGDQPQHF | TGTGCCTGGAGTCCGGGACAGGGGGATCAGCCCCAGCATTTT
NA | many | TRBJ2-5 | 15 | TRBV6-1 | CASSVLRGGQETQYF | TGTGCCAGCAGCGTTCTGCGAGGGGGGCAAGAGACCCAGTACTTC
NA | many | TRBJ1-3 | 13 | TRBV4-1 | CASSQDESNTIYF | TGCGCCAGCAGCCAAGATGAATCGAACACCATATATTTT
NA | few | TRBJ1-4 | 15 | TRBV5-1 | CASSLVAAHNEKLFF | TGCGCCAGCAGCTTGGTGGCGGCCCATAATGAAAAACTGTTTTTT
TRBD2 | many | TRBJ2-5 | 16 | TRBV6-5 | CASSYLFWGGEETQYF | TGTGCCAGCAGTTACTTGTTTTGGGGGGGTGAGGAGACCCAGTACTTC
NA | many | TRBJ1-2 | 14 | TRBV3-1 | CASSLRVANYGYTF | TGTGCCAGCAGCCTTCGGGTGGCGAACTATGGCTACACCTTC
TRBD1 | many | TRBJ1-1 | 16 | TRBV5-1 | CASSFRQGYMNTEAFF | TGCGCCAGCAGCTTCCGACAGGGGTACATGAACACTGAAGCTTTCTTT
TRBD1 | many | TRBJ1-4 | 15 | TRBV7-2 | CASSPGQGRNEKLFF | TGTGCCAGCAGCCCCGGACAGGGGAGGAATGAAAAACTGTTTTTT
TRBD1 | NA | TRBJ2-3 | 14 | TRBV5-1 | CASSMGQSTDTQYF | TGCGCCAGCAGCATGGGACAGAGCACAGATACGCAGTATTTT
TRBD1 | many | TRBJ1-1 | 13 | TRBV20-1 | CSATGGVFTEAFF | TGCAGTGCTACAGGGGGCGTTTTCACTGAAGCTTTCTTT
NA | NA | TRBJ2-7 | 12 | TRBV18 | CASSPRQNEQYF | TGTGCCAGCTCACCCCGGCAGAACGAGCAGTACTTC
NA | many | TRBJ2-3 | 14 | TRBV5-4 | CASSPPIVSDTQYF | TGTGCCAGCAGCCCCCCGATCGTTTCGGATACGCAGTATTTT
NA | many | TRBJ1-1 | 13 | TRBV2 | CASSERIDGPVFF | TGTGCCAGCAGTGAACGGATTGACGGGCCCGTTTTCTTT
NA | NA | TRBJ1-4 | 16 | TRBV4-2 | CASSPTGRDGGEKLFF | TGTGCCAGCAGCCCCACTGGGAGAGATGGGGGTGAAAAACTGTTTTTT